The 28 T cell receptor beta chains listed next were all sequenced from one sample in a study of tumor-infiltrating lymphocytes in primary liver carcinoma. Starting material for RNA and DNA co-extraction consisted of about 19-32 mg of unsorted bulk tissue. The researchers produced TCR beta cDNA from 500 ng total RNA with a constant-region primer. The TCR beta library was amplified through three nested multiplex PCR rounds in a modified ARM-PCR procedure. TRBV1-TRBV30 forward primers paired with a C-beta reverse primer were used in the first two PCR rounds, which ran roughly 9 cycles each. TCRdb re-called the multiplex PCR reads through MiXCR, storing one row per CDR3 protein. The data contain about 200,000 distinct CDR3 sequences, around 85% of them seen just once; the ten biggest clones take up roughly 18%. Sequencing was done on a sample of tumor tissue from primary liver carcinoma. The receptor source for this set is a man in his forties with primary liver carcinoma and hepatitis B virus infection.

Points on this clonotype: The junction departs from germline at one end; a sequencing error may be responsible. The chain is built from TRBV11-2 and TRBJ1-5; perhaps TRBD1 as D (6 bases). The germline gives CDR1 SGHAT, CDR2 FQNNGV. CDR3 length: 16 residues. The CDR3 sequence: CASSLKGGLTNQSQQF. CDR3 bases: TGTGCCAGCAGCCTAAAAGGGGGATTGACGAATCAGTCCCAGCAATTT.

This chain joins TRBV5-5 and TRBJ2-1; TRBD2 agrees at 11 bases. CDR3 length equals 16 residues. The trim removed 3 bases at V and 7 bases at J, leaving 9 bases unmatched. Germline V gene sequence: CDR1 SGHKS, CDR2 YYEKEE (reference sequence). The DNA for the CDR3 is TGTGCCAGCAGCTCCATAGGGACTAGCGGCAGGAATGAGCAGTTCTTC. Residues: CASSSIGTSGRNEQFF.

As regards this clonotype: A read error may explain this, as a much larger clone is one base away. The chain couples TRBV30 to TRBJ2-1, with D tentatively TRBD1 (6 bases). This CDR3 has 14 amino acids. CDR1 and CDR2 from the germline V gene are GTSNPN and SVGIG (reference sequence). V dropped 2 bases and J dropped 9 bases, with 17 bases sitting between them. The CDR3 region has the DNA TGTGCCTGGAGTCCATCCCTGGGGGCTAGTGAGCAGTTCTTC. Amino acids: CAWSPSLGASEQFF.

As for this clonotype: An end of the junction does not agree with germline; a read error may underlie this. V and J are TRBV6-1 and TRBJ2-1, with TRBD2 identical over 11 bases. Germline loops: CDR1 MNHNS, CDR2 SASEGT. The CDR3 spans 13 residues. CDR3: CASRLAGIYKQFF. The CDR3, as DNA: TGCGCCAGTCGACTAGCGGGAATATATAAGCAGTTCTTC.

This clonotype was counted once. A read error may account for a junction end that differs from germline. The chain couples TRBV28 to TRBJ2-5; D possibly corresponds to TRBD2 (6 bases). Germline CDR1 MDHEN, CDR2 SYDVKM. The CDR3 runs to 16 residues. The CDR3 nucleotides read TGTGCCAGCAGCTCCCCCGGCACGGTCCTCCGGGAGACCCAGTGCTTC. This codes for CASSSPGTVLRETQCF.

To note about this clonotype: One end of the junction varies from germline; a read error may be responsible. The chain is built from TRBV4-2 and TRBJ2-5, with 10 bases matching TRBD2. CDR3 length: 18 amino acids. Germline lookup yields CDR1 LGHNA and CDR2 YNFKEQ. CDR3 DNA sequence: TGTGCCAGCAGCCTAACGACCAGCGGGGGGGCCGGCTCAGAGACCCAGAACTTC. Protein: CASSLTTSGGAGSETQNF.

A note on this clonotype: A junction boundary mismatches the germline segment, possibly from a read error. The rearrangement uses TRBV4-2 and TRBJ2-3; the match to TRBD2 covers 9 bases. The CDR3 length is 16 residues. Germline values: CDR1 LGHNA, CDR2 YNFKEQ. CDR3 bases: TGTGCCAGCAGCGGGGGACTAGCTGGAGGGACGGATACGCATTATTTT. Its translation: CASSGGLAGGTDTHYF.

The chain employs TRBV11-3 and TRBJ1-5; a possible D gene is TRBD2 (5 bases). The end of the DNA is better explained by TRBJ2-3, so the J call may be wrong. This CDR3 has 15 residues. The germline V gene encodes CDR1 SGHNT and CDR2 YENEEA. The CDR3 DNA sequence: TGTGCCAGCAGCTTAGATCTGCGGGTGGCTCAGCCACAGTATTTT. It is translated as CASSLDLRVAQPQYF.

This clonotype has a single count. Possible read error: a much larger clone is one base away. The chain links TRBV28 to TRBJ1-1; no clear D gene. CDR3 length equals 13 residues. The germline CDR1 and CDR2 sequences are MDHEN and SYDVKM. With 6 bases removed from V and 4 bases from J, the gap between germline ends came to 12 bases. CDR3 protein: CASREDSATEAFF. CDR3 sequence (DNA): TGTGCCAGCAGGGAGGATTCGGCCACTGAAGCTTTCTTT. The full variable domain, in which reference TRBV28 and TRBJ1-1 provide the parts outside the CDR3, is DVKVTQSSRYLVKRTGEKVFLECVQDMDHENMFWYRQDPGLGLRLIYFSYDVKMKEKGDIPEGYSVSREKKERFSLILESASTNQTSMYLCASREDSATEAFFGQGTRLTVV.

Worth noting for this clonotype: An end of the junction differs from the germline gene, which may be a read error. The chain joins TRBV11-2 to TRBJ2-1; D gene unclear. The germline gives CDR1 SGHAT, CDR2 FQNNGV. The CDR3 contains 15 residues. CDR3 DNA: TGTGCTAGCAGCTTTAGTGGGCCACTCGACAATGAGCATTTCTTC. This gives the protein CASSFSGPLDNEHFF.

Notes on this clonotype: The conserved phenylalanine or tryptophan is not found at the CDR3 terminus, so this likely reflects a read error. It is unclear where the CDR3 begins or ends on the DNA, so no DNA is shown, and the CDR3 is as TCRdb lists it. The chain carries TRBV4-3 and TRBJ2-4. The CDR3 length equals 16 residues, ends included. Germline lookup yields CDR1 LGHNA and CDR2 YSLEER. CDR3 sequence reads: CASSQDGSLAKNIQHL.

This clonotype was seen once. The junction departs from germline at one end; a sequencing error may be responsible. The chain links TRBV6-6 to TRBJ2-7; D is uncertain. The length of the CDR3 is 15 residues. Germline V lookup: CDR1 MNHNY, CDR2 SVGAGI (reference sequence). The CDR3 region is CANSYLSAVPYEQYF. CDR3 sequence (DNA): TGTGCCAACAGTTACTTGTCGGCGGTTCCCTACGAGCAGTACTTC.

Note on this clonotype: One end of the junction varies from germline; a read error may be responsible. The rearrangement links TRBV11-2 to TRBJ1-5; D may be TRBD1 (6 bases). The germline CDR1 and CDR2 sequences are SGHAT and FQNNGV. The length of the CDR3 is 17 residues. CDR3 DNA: TGTGCCATCAGCTTAGTAGGGGTAACAGGGAGTAATCAGTCCCAGCATTTT. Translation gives CAISLVGVTGSNQSQHF.

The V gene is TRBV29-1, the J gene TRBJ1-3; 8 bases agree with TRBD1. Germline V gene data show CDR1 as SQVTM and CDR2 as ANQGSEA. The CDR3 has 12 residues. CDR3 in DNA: TGCAACGCCAAACAGGGGGAAAACACCATATATTTT. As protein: CNAKQGENTIYF.

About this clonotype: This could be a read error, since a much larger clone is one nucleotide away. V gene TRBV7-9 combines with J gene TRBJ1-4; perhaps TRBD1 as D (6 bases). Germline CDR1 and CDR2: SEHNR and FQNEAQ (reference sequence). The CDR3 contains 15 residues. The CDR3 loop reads CASSAHRVLHEKPFF. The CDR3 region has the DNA TGTGCCAGCAGCGCCCACAGGGTATTGCATGAAAAACCGTTTTTT.

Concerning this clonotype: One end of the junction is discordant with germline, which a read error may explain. The CDR3 loop is CASSLSGVGGKLFF. In DNA form, the CDR3 reads TGTGCCAGCAGTTTAAGTGGGGTTGGTGGAAAACTCTTTTTT. The chain joins TRBV12-3 or TRBV12-4 to TRBJ1-4; D not certain. This CDR3 contains 14 residues.

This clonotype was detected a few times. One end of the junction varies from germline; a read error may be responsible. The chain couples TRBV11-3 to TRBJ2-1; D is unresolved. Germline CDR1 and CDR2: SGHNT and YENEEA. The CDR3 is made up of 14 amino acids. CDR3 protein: CASSLGVSNNGQFF. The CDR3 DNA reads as TGTGCTAGCAGCTTAGGCGTCTCGAACAATGGACAGTTCTTC.

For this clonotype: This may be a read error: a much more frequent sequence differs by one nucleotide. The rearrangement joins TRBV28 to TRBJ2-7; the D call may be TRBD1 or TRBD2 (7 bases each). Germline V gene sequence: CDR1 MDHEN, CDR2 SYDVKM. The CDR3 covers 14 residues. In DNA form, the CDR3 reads TGTACCAGCAGTTTCCCAGGGGGGGCCTACGAGCAGTACTTC. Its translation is CTSSFPGGAYEQYF.

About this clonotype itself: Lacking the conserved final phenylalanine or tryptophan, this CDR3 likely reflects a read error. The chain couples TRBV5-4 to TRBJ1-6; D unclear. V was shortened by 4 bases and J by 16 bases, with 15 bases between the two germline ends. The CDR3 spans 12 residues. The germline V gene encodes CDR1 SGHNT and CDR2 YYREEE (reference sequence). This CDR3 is CASSHDNSQLHL. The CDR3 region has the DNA TGTGCCAGCAGCCACGACAATTCACAGCTCCACTTA.

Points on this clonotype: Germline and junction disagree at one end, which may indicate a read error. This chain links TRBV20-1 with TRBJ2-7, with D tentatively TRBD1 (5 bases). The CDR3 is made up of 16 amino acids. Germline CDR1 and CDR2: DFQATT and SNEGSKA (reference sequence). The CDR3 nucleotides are TGCAGTGCACGACACCAACAGGTAGTCCAATACTACGAGCACTACTTC. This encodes CSARHQQVVQYYEHYF.

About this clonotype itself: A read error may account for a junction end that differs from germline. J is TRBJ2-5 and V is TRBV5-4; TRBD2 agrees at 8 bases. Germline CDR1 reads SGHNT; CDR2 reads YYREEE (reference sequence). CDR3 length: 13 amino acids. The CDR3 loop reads CASSPTSVETLYF. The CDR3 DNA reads TGTGCCAGCAGCCCGACTAGCGTAGAGACCCTGTATTTC.

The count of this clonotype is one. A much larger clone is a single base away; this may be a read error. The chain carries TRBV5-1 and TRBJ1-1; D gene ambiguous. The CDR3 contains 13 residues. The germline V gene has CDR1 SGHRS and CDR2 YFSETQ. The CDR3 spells CASSLVENSEAFF. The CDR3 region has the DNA TGCGCCAGCAGCTTGGTGGAGAACAGTGAAGCTTTCTTT.

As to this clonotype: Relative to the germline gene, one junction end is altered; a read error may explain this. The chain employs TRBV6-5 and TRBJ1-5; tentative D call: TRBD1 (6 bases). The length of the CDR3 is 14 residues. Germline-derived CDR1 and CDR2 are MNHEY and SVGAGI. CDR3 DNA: TGTGCCAGTAGTTACTCGGGACAATATCAGCCCCAGCATTTT. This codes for CASSYSGQYQPQHF.

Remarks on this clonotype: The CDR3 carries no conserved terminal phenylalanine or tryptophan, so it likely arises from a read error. CDR3 sequence: CRDAETSSVNEQFS. The CDR3 nucleotides read TGCAGAGATGCGGAGACCTCGAGCGTCAATGAGCAGTTCTCC. The chain combines TRBV29-1 with TRBJ2-1; no clear D. Germline CDR1 and CDR2: SQVTM and ANQGSEA. The CDR3 extends over 14 amino acids.

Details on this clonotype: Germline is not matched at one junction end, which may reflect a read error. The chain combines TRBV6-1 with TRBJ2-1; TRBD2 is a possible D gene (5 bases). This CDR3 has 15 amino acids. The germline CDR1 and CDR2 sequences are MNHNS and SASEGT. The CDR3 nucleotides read TGTGCCAGCACCCTGGAGCGGTACACTTACAATGAACAGTTCTTC. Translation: CASTLERYTYNEQFF.

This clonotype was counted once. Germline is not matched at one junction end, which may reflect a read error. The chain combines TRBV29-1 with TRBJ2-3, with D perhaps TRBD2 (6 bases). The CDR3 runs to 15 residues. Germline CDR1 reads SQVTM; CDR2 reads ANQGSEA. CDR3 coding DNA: TGCAGCGTTGAGGGCGGGGCCGGCATCACAGATACTCCGTGTTTT. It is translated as CSVEGGAGITDTPCF.

CDR3: CSVGPYGTGYTF. The DNA of the CDR3 is TGCAGCGTTGGGCCCTACGGGACGGGCTACACCTTC. The chain joins TRBV29-1 to TRBJ1-2; perhaps TRBD1 as D (5 bases). V lost 4 bases to trimming and J lost 8 bases, with 14 bases between them. Germline V gene data show CDR1 as SQVTM and CDR2 as ANQGSEA. The CDR3 has 12 residues.

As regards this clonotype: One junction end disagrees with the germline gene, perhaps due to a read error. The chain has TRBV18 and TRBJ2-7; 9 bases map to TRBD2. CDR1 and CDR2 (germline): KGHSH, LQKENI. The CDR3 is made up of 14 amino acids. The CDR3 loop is CARSRSSGSYEQYF. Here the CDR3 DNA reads TGTGCCAGATCACGGAGTAGCGGGAGCTACGAGCAGTACTTC.